This T cell receptor beta chain was documented in a study of blood T cell repertoires in COVID-19. About the research overall: Nucleic acid was either cDNA or gDNA, and it came from T cells, B-cell-depleted T cells, or PBMCs.

In the authors' workflow: Reference gene primers were amplified, and this amplification served to estimate nucleated cell counts. Profiled with immunoSEQ multiplex PCR; TCRdb holds only in-frame clones, not every one. The V and J calls and clone size were taken over from that table, and D and trimming were inferred from the DNA. Altogether 60,000 to 75,000 clones are present, around 88% being singletons, with the ten largest covering around a fifth. The sequenced material came from peripheral blood. The source of this sequence is a woman older than 75 with acute or convalescent COVID-19.

In DNA form, the CDR3 reads TGTGCCACCAGCAGAGATGGGGGGGCGCGAACCGGGGAGCTGTTTTTT. Protein: CATSRDGGARTGELFF. This rearrangement joins TRBV15 to TRBJ2-2, with D perhaps matching TRBD2 (7 bases). CDR3 size: 16 residues. Germline CDR1 and CDR2: LNHNV and YYDKDF (reference sequence). With 0 bases removed from V and 5 bases from J, the gap between germline ends came to 13 bases.